This TCR beta chain was obtained from a study of response to subunit inactivated influenza vaccine. The study's findings and limits: Each seasonal flu vaccination may recruit only limited new T cells, authors suggested.

Via MiXCR, TCRdb re-called the RT-PCR reads, giving one row per CDR3 protein. The sample has approximately 570,000 distinct CDR3 sequences, 7.6% seen once. This CDR3 has 13 residues. From germline, CDR1 is SQVTM and CDR2 ANQGSEA. V lost 4 bases and J 5 bases, leaving 11 bases between the germline ends. This clonotype occurred many times. Antigen unknown. The chain uses TRBV29-1 and TRBJ2-2, with D possibly being TRBD1 (6 bases). This TCR derives from a man aged 50 to 69 who received an inactivated influenza vaccine. The sequencing here drew on PBMCs from blood, taken around 25 months after vaccination. The CDR3 loop is CSVGGTLTGELFF. The CDR3 region has the DNA TGCAGCGTTGGGGGGACACTTACCGGGGAGCTGTTTTTT.